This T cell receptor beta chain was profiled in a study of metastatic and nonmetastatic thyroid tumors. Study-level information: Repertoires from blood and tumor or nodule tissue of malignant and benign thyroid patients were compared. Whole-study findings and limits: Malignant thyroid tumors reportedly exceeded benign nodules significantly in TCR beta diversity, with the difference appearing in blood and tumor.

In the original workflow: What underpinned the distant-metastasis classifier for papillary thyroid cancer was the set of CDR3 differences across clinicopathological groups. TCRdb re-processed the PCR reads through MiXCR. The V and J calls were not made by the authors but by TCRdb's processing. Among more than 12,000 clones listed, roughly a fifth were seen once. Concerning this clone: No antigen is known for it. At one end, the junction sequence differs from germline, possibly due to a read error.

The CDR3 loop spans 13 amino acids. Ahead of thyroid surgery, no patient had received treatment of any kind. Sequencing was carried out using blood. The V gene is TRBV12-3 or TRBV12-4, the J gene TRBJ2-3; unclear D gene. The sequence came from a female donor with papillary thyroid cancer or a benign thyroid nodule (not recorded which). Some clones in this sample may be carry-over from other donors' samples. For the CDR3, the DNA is TGTGGCAGCAGTTACAATTTTGGAGATACGCAGTATTTT. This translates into CGSSYNFGDTQYF.